One sample yielded the 26 T cell receptor beta chains listed below, sequenced in a study of PD-1 blockade in classical Hodgkin lymphoma. This table comes from immunoSEQ multiplex PCR, and its TCRdb copy is limited to in-frame clones, with some not included. The profile covers approximately 18,000 clones, with approximately 69% appearing a single time and around 8.3% taken by the ten largest. Every one of the patients relapsed after autologous stem cell transplantation (brentuximab vedotin exposure was variable). The sequenced sample was peripheral blood mononuclear cells (PBMCs), obtained before the second cycle of nivolumab. These receptors were obtained from a human donor with classical Hodgkin lymphoma.

The chain uses TRBV6-6 and TRBJ2-2; D might be TRBD1 (6 bases). Trimming cost V 6 bases and J 5 bases, with 13 bases left between them. The germline gives CDR1 MNHNY, CDR2 SVGAGI (reference sequence). This CDR3 is built from 14 residues. The CDR3 region has the DNA TGTGCCAGCAGCCCCTACGGACAGACCGGGGAGCTGTTTTTT. Its translation: CASSPYGQTGELFF.

The chain employs TRBV4-1 and TRBJ2-1, with TRBD2 as a possible D gene (6 bases). The germline V and J ends were trimmed by 2 bases and 7 bases, with 30 bases remaining between them. This CDR3 has 20 amino acids. From germline, CDR1 is MGHRA and CDR2 YSYEKL. The DNA for the CDR3 is TGCGCCAGCAGCCAACCCATAGTTGGGGTAGGACTACTTATCAAGAATGAGCAGTTCTTC. Protein sequence: CASSQPIVGVGLLIKNEQFF.

This clone is termed medium-sized. V gene TRBV11-2 combines with J gene TRBJ1-2; D gene ambiguous. V lost 0 bases and J lost 8, with 16 bases in between. Germline loops: CDR1 SGHAT, CDR2 FQNNGV. The CDR3 extends over 15 amino acids. The DNA of the CDR3 is TGTGCCAGCAGCTTAGATCCCGGGCCCTTAGGGGGCTACACCTTC. Amino acids: CASSLDPGPLGGYTF.

V is TRBV9 and J is TRBJ1-3; a possible D gene is TRBD1 (5 bases). V lost 3 bases, J lost 4 bases, and 17 bases lay in between. Germline V lookup: CDR1 SGDLS, CDR2 YYNGEE. The CDR3 runs 16 residues. The chain's CDR3 is CASSGNGGLSGNTIYF. CDR3 bases: TGTGCCAGCAGCGGAAATGGGGGTCTCTCCGGAAACACCATATATTTT.

The rearrangement links TRBV29-1 to TRBJ1-6; 7 nucleotides align to TRBD1. CDR1 and CDR2 (germline): SQVTM, ANQGSEA. The J segment lost 7 bases and the V segment lost 7 bases, leaving 4 bases of the junction unmatched. This CDR3 contains 12 residues. CDR3 nucleotides: TGCAGCGCCCGACAGGGAAATTCACCCCTCCACTTT. It is translated as CSARQGNSPLHF.

This clone is labeled as large. The genes are TRBV19 and TRBJ1-2, with a weak D call TRBD1 (6 bases). The CDR3 is 13 residues long. The V and J ends lost 5 bases and 3 bases respectively, with 10 bases between them. CDR1 is LNHDA, CDR2 SQIVND, per germline (reference sequence). The DNA for the CDR3 is TGTGCCAGTAGTCCCGGACAGCACTATGGCTACACCTTC. Encoded protein: CASSPGQHYGYTF.

The chain is built from TRBV30 and TRBJ2-2, with a tentative D call TRBD1 (5 bases). Trimming stripped 3 bases from V and 3 bases from J, with 5 bases between. Germline CDR1 GTSNPN, CDR2 SVGIG (reference sequence). CDR3 length: 12 residues. CDR3 coding DNA: TGTGCCTGGAGGGGGCACACCGGGGAGCTGTTTTTT. Protein sequence: CAWRGHTGELFF. Based on the CDR3 plus reference TRBV30 and TRBJ2-2, the full variable domain is SQTIHQWPATLVQPVGSPLSLECTVEGTSNPNLYWYRQAAGRGLQLLFYSVGIGQISSEVPQNLSASRPQDRQFILSSKKLLLSDSGFYLCAWRGHTGELFFGEGSRLTVL.

CDR3 residues: CASSQGQGLSRTEAFF. In DNA, the CDR3 is TGCGCCAGCAGCCAAGGGCAGGGGCTATCTAGGACTGAAGCTTTCTTT. This rearrangement joins TRBV4-1 to TRBJ1-1; a weak D match, TRBD1 (6 bases). V was pared by 1 base and J by 5 bases, with 17 bases between. Germline-derived CDR1 and CDR2 are MGHRA and YSYEKL. There are 16 residues in the CDR3.

This clone has a handful of counts. V gene TRBV11-2 combines with J gene TRBJ2-3; 8 bases align to TRBD2. The CDR3 has 15 amino acids. J gave up 5 bases and V 3 bases, and 7 bases lay outside the gene matches. CDR1 and CDR2 (germline): SGHAT, FQNNGV. The CDR3 sequence is CASSFDGRAGDTQYF. DNA of the CDR3: TGTGCCAGCAGCTTCGACGGGAGGGCCGGAGATACGCAGTATTTT.

This chain connects TRBV6-5 to TRBJ2-3; D is unresolved. The CDR3 is 12 amino acids. The germline V and J ends were trimmed by 8 bases and 0 bases, with 6 bases remaining between them. The germline V gene encodes CDR1 MNHEY and CDR2 SVGAGI. The CDR3 spells CASQSSTDTQYF. CDR3 DNA sequence: TGTGCCAGCCAGTCCAGCACAGATACGCAGTATTTT.

This clone showed up just once. The rearrangement joins TRBV4-1 to TRBJ2-6, with D maybe TRBD1 (5 bases). Trimming took off 0 bases at V and 2 bases at J, with 8 bases between the two ends. The CDR3 length is 16 residues. Germline V lookup: CDR1 MGHRA, CDR2 YSYEKL. CDR3 residues: CASSQDWGPGANVLTF. DNA of the CDR3: TGCGCCAGCAGCCAAGATTGGGGCCCTGGGGCCAACGTCCTGACTTTC.

With regard to this clone: The identical CDR3 is also encoded by other nucleotide sequences in the sample. This chain connects TRBV15 to TRBJ1-5, with TRBD1 identical over 9 bases. CDR1 is LNHNV and CDR2 is YYDKDF in the germline V gene (reference sequence). Unmatched junction bases numbered 8, after V lost 5 bases and J lost 6 bases. There are 15 residues in the CDR3. CDR3 amino acids: CATSGRDRVGQPQHF. The CDR3 region has the DNA TGTGCCACCAGCGGCCGGGACAGGGTGGGTCAGCCCCAGCATTTT.

The rearrangement links TRBV6-6 to TRBJ2-7, with TRBD2 identical over 12 bases. The CDR3 consists of 15 residues. CDR1 is MNHNY, CDR2 SVGAGI, per germline (reference sequence). J gave up 3 bases and V 6 bases, and 6 bases lay outside the gene matches. The CDR3 loop reads CASSSSGRAFYEQYF. The CDR3 DNA sequence: TGTGCCAGCAGCTCTAGCGGGAGGGCCTTCTACGAGCAGTACTTC.

The J gene is TRBJ2-7, the V gene TRBV29-1; D possibly matches TRBD1 or TRBD2 (5 bases each). The germline V gene encodes CDR1 SQVTM and CDR2 ANQGSEA. V dropped 2 bases and J dropped 6 bases, with 17 bases sitting between them. CDR3 length: 14 residues. DNA for the CDR3: TGCAGCGTTGAAACGGGACCGAAGAGAGGCGAGCAGTACTTC. It translates to CSVETGPKRGEQYF.

This rearrangement joins TRBV5-1 to TRBJ1-1, with no clear D. Trimming stripped 4 bases from V and 0 bases from J, with 13 bases between. The CDR3 loop spans 15 amino acids. Germline CDR1 reads SGHRS; CDR2 reads YFSETQ. In nucleotides, the CDR3 is TGCGCCAGCAGCGAACAAGACGGTTTGAACACTGAAGCTTTCTTT. This translates into CASSEQDGLNTEAFF. Complete variable domain (other parts from reference TRBV5-1 and TRBJ1-1): KAGVTQTPRYLIKTRGQQVTLSCSPISGHRSVSWYQQTPGQGLQFLFEYFSETQRNKGNFPGRFSGRQFSNSRSEMNVSTLELGDSALYLCASSEQDGLNTEAFFGQGTRLTVV.

The rearrangement links TRBV27 to TRBJ1-1; D is ambiguous. The germline V and J ends were trimmed by 0 bases and 7 bases, with 15 bases remaining between them. This CDR3 is built from 15 residues. The germline CDR1 and CDR2 sequences are MNHEY and SMNVEV (reference sequence). DNA for the CDR3: TGTGCCAGCAGTTTATCCTCAAGGGAACAGTTTGAAGCTTTCTTT. Translated: CASSLSSREQFEAFF.

Relative to its sample, this clone is medium-sized. This chain joins TRBV2 and TRBJ1-1; TRBD1 matches at 7 bases. This CDR3 is built from 14 residues. Germline assignment: CDR1 SNHLY and CDR2 FYNNEI. Losses at the gene ends were 9 bases for V and 6 bases for J; bases not matched to a gene: 13. The CDR3, as DNA: TGTGCCAGGACAGGGTGGACAGGAGGGGCTGAAGCTTTCTTT. Protein product: CARTGWTGGAEAFF.

This chain uses TRBV2 with TRBJ1-2; D may be TRBD1 (6 bases). Trimming removed 5 bases from V and 4 bases from J, with 14 bases in between. Germline CDR1 and CDR2: SNHLY and FYNNEI. The CDR3 sequence is 14 residues long. Here the CDR3 reads CASSQQGVSYGYTF. CDR3 nucleotide sequence: TGTGCCAGCAGTCAACAGGGAGTGAGCTATGGCTACACCTTC.

CDR3: CASSPDSYSNQPQHF. CDR3 DNA: TGTGCCAGCAGCCCGGACAGCTATAGCAATCAGCCCCAGCATTTT. V usage is TRBV28 and J usage is TRBJ1-5; D possibly corresponds to TRBD1 (6 bases). V lost 6 bases and J lost 0, with 12 bases in between. CDR1 MDHEN and CDR2 SYDVKM come from the germline V gene. The CDR3 consists of 15 residues.

This chain uses TRBV11-3 with TRBJ2-1, with 9 bases fitting TRBD2. Per germline, CDR1 SGHNT and CDR2 YENEEA. V lost 0 bases, J lost 7 bases, and 10 bases stayed unmatched. CDR3 size: 17 residues. CDR3 in amino acids: CASSLDGGSGSLNEQFF. DNA of the CDR3: TGTGCCAGCAGCTTAGATGGGGGTAGCGGGAGCCTAAATGAGCAGTTCTTC. Complete variable domain (other parts from reference TRBV11-3 and TRBJ2-1): EAGVVQSPRYKIIEKKQPVAFWCNPISGHNTLYWYLQNLGQGPELLIRYENEEAVDDSQLPKDRFSAERLKGVDSTLKIQPAELGDSAVYLCASSLDGGSGSLNEQFFGPGTRLTVL.

The gene calls are TRBV19 and TRBJ2-3; 8 bases agree with TRBD1. Trimming at V came to 1 base and at J to 3 bases, leaving 0 bases not matched to a gene. Germline assignment: CDR1 LNHDA and CDR2 SQIVND (reference sequence). The CDR3 totals 14 residues. The CDR3 region is CASSIGQGTDTQYF. CDR3 in DNA: TGTGCCAGTAGTATAGGACAGGGGACAGATACGCAGTATTTT.

The CDR3 loop reads CASSLGQRSDTQYF. As DNA, the CDR3 is TGTGCCAGCAGCTTGGGACAGCGCTCGGATACGCAGTATTTT. The chain uses TRBV7-7 and TRBJ2-3; 7 bases align to TRBD1. The CDR3 totals 14 residues. V lost 3 bases to trimming and J lost 6 bases; unmatched junction nucleotides: 6. Germline V gives CDR1 SSHAT, CDR2 FNYEAQ (reference sequence).

The CDR3 loop is CASSESQGAWETQYF. The DNA of the CDR3 is TGTGCCAGCAGTGAATCACAGGGGGCTTGGGAGACCCAGTACTTC. The chain joins TRBV6-1 to TRBJ2-5; 9 bases are a match to TRBD1. Unmatched junction bases numbered 6, after V lost 2 bases and J lost 5 bases. There are 15 residues in the CDR3. Germline V gene lookup returns CDR1 MNHNS and CDR2 SASEGT.

V is TRBV5-5 and J is TRBJ2-7, with 8 positions matching TRBD2. CDR1 is SGHKS and CDR2 is YYEKEE in the germline V gene (reference sequence). This CDR3 contains 14 residues. V shed 2 bases and J 2 bases; nucleotides not matched to a gene: 3. Here the CDR3 DNA reads TGTGCCAGCAGCTTTAGCGGGATCCCCTACGAGCAGTACTTC. Its translation: CASSFSGIPYEQYF.

The chain recombines TRBV18 with TRBJ2-1; 8 nucleotides align to TRBD1. This CDR3 is 16 amino acids long. V gave up 3 bases and J gave up 3 bases; unmatched junction bases: 7. The germline gives CDR1 KGHSH, CDR2 LQKENI. This CDR3 is CASSPTGGSGYNEQFF. CDR3 bases: TGTGCCAGCTCACCCACAGGGGGGTCCGGCTACAATGAGCAGTTCTTC.

The chain links TRBV5-6 to TRBJ2-5; 8 positions agree with TRBD2. The CDR3 loop spans 15 amino acids. The germline CDR1 and CDR2 sequences are SGHDT and YYEEEE. J gave up 5 bases and V 4 bases, and 10 bases lay outside the gene matches. The CDR3 sequence: CASSDDGRASETQYF. In DNA form, the CDR3 reads TGTGCCAGCAGCGACGACGGGAGGGCCAGCGAGACCCAGTACTTC.